The 30 T cell receptor beta chains below all came from one sample that was sequenced in a study of blood T cell repertoires in COVID-19. Profiled with immunoSEQ multiplex PCR; TCRdb holds only in-frame clones, not every one. The data show roughly 84,000 clones, with about 82% seen just once and about 16% held by the top ten. Sequencing used peripheral blood. These receptors were obtained from an elderly woman with acute or convalescent COVID-19.

V is TRBV11-3 and J is TRBJ2-1, with 15 bases fitting TRBD2. V was clipped by 3 bases and J by 8 bases; unmatched bases: 2. The CDR3 totals 15 residues. Germline values: CDR1 SGHNT, CDR2 YENEEA. The CDR3 region has the DNA TGTGCCAGCAGCTTTCGGACTAGCGGGGGGGATGAGCAGTTCTTC. This translates into CASSFRTSGGDEQFF.

The chain joins TRBV7-2 to TRBJ1-1; maybe TRBD1 (5 bases). V was cut by 1 base and J by 4 bases, with 13 bases left in between. The CDR3 loop spans 15 amino acids. CDR1 and CDR2 from the germline V gene are SGHTA and FQGNSA. The CDR3 region has the DNA TGTGCCAGCAGCTTAGGTTCGGGGGAGAGCACTGAAGCTTTCTTT. It is translated as CASSLGSGESTEAFF.

The gene calls are TRBV10-1 and TRBJ2-3, with TRBD2 as a possible D gene (5 bases). Trimming left V 2 bases short and J 7 bases short, with 10 bases between. From germline, CDR1 is WNHNN and CDR2 SYGVQD (reference sequence). This CDR3 is 13 amino acids long. In DNA form, the CDR3 reads TGCGCCAGCAGTGAGACTCCGGGGAATACGCAGTATTTT. Protein product: CASSETPGNTQYF.

The V call is TRBV28, the J call TRBJ1-2; 8 nucleotides line up with TRBD1. V lost 3 bases to trimming and J lost 11 bases; unmatched junction nucleotides: 2. This CDR3 is 11 amino acids long. In germline, CDR1 is MDHEN, CDR2 SYDVKM. DNA for the CDR3: TGTGCCAGCAGTTTCTGGGACAGGTACACCTTC. This encodes CASSFWDRYTF.

The rearrangement links TRBV6-2 or TRBV6-3 to TRBJ2-1; 8 bases are shared with TRBD2. The CDR3 is 15 amino acids. The germline V gene has CDR1 MNHEY and CDR2 SVGEGT. V shed 6 bases and J 5 bases; nucleotides not matched to a gene: 9. The CDR3 DNA reads TGTGCCAGCAGCAAGACGGGACTAGGGGACAATGAGCAGTTCTTC. Protein sequence: CASSKTGLGDNEQFF.

The CDR3, as DNA: TGTGCCAGCAGTGACTCGGGCTCGAGCTCCTACAATGAGCAGTTCTTC. Its protein product is CASSDSGSSSYNEQFF. The gene calls are TRBV6-4 and TRBJ2-1, with D hard to call. The CDR3 length is 16 residues. Looked up from germline, CDR1 is MRHNA and CDR2 is SNTAGT. The V end was cut by 0 bases, the J end by 0 bases, with 9 bases between.

This rearrangement joins TRBV3-1 (or the pseudogene TRBV3-2) to TRBJ1-6; D not certain. Germline V gene data show CDR1 as LGHDT and CDR2 as YNNKEL (reference sequence). Trimming left V 5 bases short and J 1 base short, with 15 bases between. The CDR3 loop spans 17 amino acids. CDR3 nucleotide sequence: TGTGCCAGCAGCTATAGCCTGGAGAAATCCTATAATTCACCCCTCCACTTT. Translated: CASSYSLEKSYNSPLHF.

V usage is TRBV19 and J usage is TRBJ1-5; D is perhaps TRBD1 (5 bases). Germline values: CDR1 LNHDA, CDR2 SQIVND (reference sequence). The CDR3 is 14 residues long. V dropped 7 bases and J dropped 7 bases, with 17 bases sitting between them. The CDR3 sequence is CASTSSEGLQPQHF. The CDR3, as DNA: TGTGCCAGTACCTCCTCGGAGGGGCTACAGCCCCAGCATTTT.

This clone was observed a few times. This rearrangement joins TRBV6-1 to TRBJ2-1; tentatively, D is TRBD2 (7 bases). Germline loops: CDR1 MNHNS, CDR2 SASEGT. V gave up 2 bases and J gave up 0 bases, with 11 bases separating them. The CDR3 has 16 amino acids. DNA for the CDR3: TGTGCCAGCAGTGAACGAGGGGGGGTCTCCTACAATGAGCAGTTCTTC. Its translation: CASSERGGVSYNEQFF.

The chain joins TRBV29-1 to TRBJ1-2; a possible D gene is TRBD1 (5 bases). This CDR3 is 14 amino acids long. V was shortened by 7 bases and J by 2 bases, with 17 bases between the two germline ends. Looked up from germline, CDR1 is SQVTM and CDR2 is ANQGSEA. CDR3 loop: CSARPAGMNYGYTF. In DNA form, the CDR3 reads TGCAGCGCTCGTCCCGCAGGGATGAACTATGGCTACACCTTC.

The V gene is TRBV11-2, the J gene TRBJ1-4; a possible D gene is TRBD1 (5 bases). CDR1 is SGHAT, CDR2 FQNNGV, per germline. The CDR3 consists of 17 residues. Trimming stripped 5 bases from V and 1 base from J, with 17 bases between. The DNA of the CDR3 is TGTGCCAGCAGCCCCCGCGACAGCGTTTTAACTAATGAAAAACTGTTTTTT. Amino acids: CASSPRDSVLTNEKLFF.

The chain couples TRBV25-1 to TRBJ1-1; 11 positions match TRBD1. Per germline, CDR1 MGHDK and CDR2 SYGVNS. The CDR3 contains 16 residues. Trimming cost V 4 bases and J 7 bases; bases outside gene matches: 11. CDR3 sequence (DNA): TGTGCCAGCAGTGTGACCAGGACAGGGGGCTCAGGTGAAGCTTTCTTT. It translates to CASSVTRTGGSGEAFF.

Written as DNA, the CDR3 is TGTGCCAGAAGCTTCTCGGGACAGGGATCGTGGAGCGACACTGAAGCTTTCTTT. Translating it yields CARSFSGQGSWSDTEAFF. This chain joins TRBV5-3 and TRBJ1-1; 9 bases are shared with TRBD1. TRBV5-3 is placed among ORFs of uncertain function. The CDR3 is made up of 18 amino acids. Losses at the gene ends were 2 bases for V and 3 bases for J; bases not matched to a gene: 14.

The chain carries TRBV18 and TRBJ1-2; a weak D match, TRBD1 (5 bases). Germline values: CDR1 KGHSH, CDR2 LQKENI. The germline V and J ends were trimmed by 1 base and 4 bases, with 16 bases remaining between them. The CDR3 extends over 16 amino acids. The CDR3 nucleotides read TGTGCCAGCTCACCACAGAGCCAGGGCACAATCTATGGCTACACCTTC. This encodes CASSPQSQGTIYGYTF.

The chain uses TRBV10-2 and TRBJ2-5; D remains ambiguous. This CDR3 is 12 amino acids long. Trimming cost V 9 bases and J 0 bases, with 8 bases left between them. Germline values: CDR1 WSHSY, CDR2 SAAADI. CDR3 bases: TGCGCCAGTGGAGACTACCAAGAGACCCAGTACTTC. Amino acid sequence: CASGDYQETQYF.

V is TRBV3-1 (or the pseudogene TRBV3-2) and J is TRBJ2-1; 9 bases match TRBD2. The germline gives CDR1 LGHDT, CDR2 YNNKEL (reference sequence). The CDR3 has 17 amino acids. With 6 bases clipped from V and 0 bases from J, the junction kept 9 bases outside the gene matches. CDR3 coding DNA: TGTGCCAGCAGGAGCCTAGCGGGGTTCCTCTCCTACAATGAGCAGTTCTTC. As protein: CASRSLAGFLSYNEQFF.

The rearrangement uses TRBV20-1 and TRBJ1-1; D is possibly TRBD1 (6 bases). CDR1 DFQATT and CDR2 SNEGSKA come from the germline V gene (reference sequence). Trimming cost V 4 bases and J 11 bases, with 14 bases left between them. The CDR3 length is 11 residues. CDR3 sequence reads: CSATQGWLAFF. In nucleotides, the CDR3 is TGCAGTGCTACACAGGGTTGGTTGGCTTTCTTT.

The rearrangement links TRBV6-5 to TRBJ2-2, with a weak D call TRBD2 (5 bases). The CDR3 consists of 16 residues. Germline CDR1 MNHEY, CDR2 SVGAGI. Trimming took off 0 bases at V and 2 bases at J, with 10 bases between the two ends. CDR3 nucleotide sequence: TGTGCCAGCAGTTACTCACCGGGGATTAACACCGGGGAGCTGTTTTTT. It specifies CASSYSPGINTGELFF.

The chain's CDR3 is CASSEGTGVYGYTF. CDR3 coding DNA: TGTGCCAGCAGCGAGGGGACAGGGGTCTATGGCTACACCTTC. The chain employs TRBV7-9 and TRBJ1-2, with 10 bases aligning to TRBD1. The CDR3 is 14 residues long. Germline V CDR1 and CDR2: SEHNR, FQNEAQ (reference sequence). V was clipped by 5 bases and J by 4 bases; unmatched bases: 4.

V is TRBV3-1 (or the pseudogene TRBV3-2) and J is TRBJ2-1; 14 bases fit TRBD2. The V gene's germline CDR1 is LGHDT and CDR2 YNNKEL (reference sequence). The CDR3 is 16 residues long. The V segment lost 3 bases and the J segment 7 bases; nucleotides outside the gene matches: 5. Written as DNA, the CDR3 is TGTGCCAGCAGCCACGGGACTAGCGGGGGCAGGAATGAGCAGTTCTTC. Encoded protein: CASSHGTSGGRNEQFF.

This chain links TRBV7-9 with TRBJ2-7; 7 bases fit TRBD1. The CDR3 has 14 amino acids. V lost 1 base, J lost 6 bases, and 6 bases stayed unmatched. The germline CDR1 and CDR2 sequences are SEHNR and FQNEAQ (reference sequence). The CDR3 loop reads CASSLGDRVFEQYF. CDR3 DNA sequence: TGTGCCAGCAGCTTAGGAGACAGGGTGTTCGAGCAGTACTTC.

In the case of this clone: Other DNA sequences from this sample encode an identical CDR3 as well. The CDR3 is CASSPGLNTEAFF. The CDR3, as DNA: TGTGCCAGCTCACCGGGCCTGAACACTGAAGCTTTCTTT. This chain connects TRBV18 to TRBJ1-1; D is ambiguous. The V end lost 3 bases, the J end lost 0 bases, and 5 bases lay between the germline ends. This CDR3 is built from 13 residues. Germline CDR1 is KGHSH and CDR2 is LQKENI.

Points on this clone: Other DNA sequences in this specimen translate into the identical CDR3. The chain employs TRBV6-5 and TRBJ2-7, with D possibly being TRBD2 (5 bases). This CDR3 comprises 14 residues. V was shortened by 4 bases and J by 0 bases, with 10 bases between the two germline ends. Germline V gene data show CDR1 as MNHEY and CDR2 as SVGAGI. CDR3 residues: CASSLEGSSYEQYF. The CDR3 DNA reads TGTGCCAGCAGTTTAGAGGGCAGCTCCTACGAGCAGTACTTC.

J is TRBJ1-5 and V is TRBV5-1, with 9 bases identical to TRBD1. Germline CDR1 SGHRS, CDR2 YFSETQ. V gave up 0 bases and J gave up 3 bases; unmatched junction bases: 13. The CDR3 is 19 amino acids. CDR3 DNA sequence: TGCGCCAGCAGCTTGGCCGGGACAGGGTCGGTTGGAACCAATCAGCCCCAGCATTTT. Translated, it gives CASSLAGTGSVGTNQPQHF.

The chain employs TRBV4-2 and TRBJ1-5, with 10 bases fitting TRBD1. J was trimmed by 7 bases and V by 4 bases; bases with no gene match: 7. Looked up from germline, CDR1 is LGHNA and CDR2 is YNFKEQ. This CDR3 is 15 amino acids long. The CDR3 sequence is CASSRETGGRQPQHF. CDR3 in DNA: TGTGCCAGCAGCCGAGAGACAGGGGGCAGACAGCCCCAGCATTTT.

The V and J genes are TRBV19 and TRBJ2-3, with D maybe TRBD2 (5 bases). V was trimmed by 4 bases and J by 4 bases, leaving 9 bases between them. The CDR3 runs 13 residues. Germline CDR1 reads LNHDA; CDR2 reads SQIVND (reference sequence). The CDR3 DNA is TGTGCCAGTAGTACCCCGAGGGCAGATACGCAGTATTTT. It encodes CASSTPRADTQYF.

This chain connects TRBV23-1 to TRBJ2-5, with TRBD2 identical over 14 bases. TRBV23-1 is classed as an ORF, of uncertain function. CDR3 length: 17 residues. The trim removed 3 bases at V and 5 bases at J, leaving 8 bases unmatched. In nucleotides, the CDR3 is TGCGCCAGCAGTCACCCCAGACTAGCGGGGGGGCGGGAGACCCAGTACTTC. Encoded protein: CASSHPRLAGGRETQYF.

The CDR3 spells CASSGFDRDRGSYEQYF. In nucleotides, the CDR3 is TGTGCCAGCAGTGGCTTCGACCGGGACAGGGGTTCCTACGAGCAGTACTTC. The chain links TRBV6-1 to TRBJ2-7; 10 bases agree with TRBD1. This CDR3 is 17 amino acids long. The germline V gene has CDR1 MNHNS and CDR2 SASEGT. V lost 4 bases, J lost 1 base, and 10 bases stayed unmatched.

The chain carries TRBV9 and TRBJ2-7; D remains ambiguous. Germline-derived CDR1 and CDR2 are SGDLS and YYNGEE. The CDR3 has 13 amino acids. V lost 0 bases and J 5 bases, leaving 9 bases between the germline ends. CDR3 DNA: TGTGCCAGCAGCGTAGCTACTGTAGACGAGCAGTACTTC. Translating gives CASSVATVDEQYF.

The rearrangement links TRBV24-1 to TRBJ2-4, with D unresolved. The CDR3 length is 15 residues. With 8 bases removed from V and 0 bases from J, the gap between germline ends came to 13 bases. Per germline, CDR1 KGHDR and CDR2 SFDVKD. In DNA, the CDR3 is TGTGCCACCATTATGACACCTATAGCCAAAAACATTCAGTACTTC. Translated: CATIMTPIAKNIQYF.